This T cell receptor (beta chain) was identified during a study of blood T cell repertoires in COVID-19. The wider study: Spain, Italy and the United States supplied samples that represented acute and convalescent COVID-19. PBMCs, B-cell-depleted T cells, or T cells were the source of the cDNA or gDNA that made up the material.

Produced via immunoSEQ multiplex PCR; TCRdb's table is partial and in-frame only. Counted here are more than 85,000 clones, around 87% occurring once; the ten biggest clones make up about 3%. V lost 6 bases to trimming and J lost 5 bases; unmatched junction nucleotides: 12. The CDR3 totals 15 residues. Per the germline V gene, CDR1 is ENHRY and CDR2 is SYGVKD. The source is a man aged 45 to 65 with active or convalescent COVID-19. The J gene is TRBJ2-7, the V gene TRBV10-3; 8 nucleotides match TRBD1. The sequencing sample was made of peripheral blood. The CDR3 sequence: CAISPGQGPFHEQYF. The CDR3, as DNA: TGTGCCATCAGCCCCGGACAGGGTCCATTTCACGAGCAGTACTTC.